This T cell receptor beta chain was retrieved from a study of cytomegalovirus exposure and HLA in healthy donors. On the study more broadly: According to later analysis, the same platform produced the 120 validation and over 600 first-cohort repertoires.

Repertoires were generated with immunoSEQ multiplex PCR, while TCRdb's copy carries only in-frame clones and drops some. The sample shows about 190,000 clones, around 88% of them seen only once. CDR1 SNHLY and CDR2 FYNNEI come from the germline V gene. The CDR3 extends over 14 amino acids. Deletions cut 9 bases from V and 4 bases from J, with 18 bases between. The sample taken for sequencing was PBMCs. The clonotype comes from a woman aged 18 to 35 in good health and CMV-seronegative. The V gene is TRBV2, the J gene TRBJ1-1; weak D call: TRBD1 (6 bases). CDR3 sequence (DNA): TGTGCCAGTAGAAGCTGGGGAGGGGGCACTGAAGCTTTCTTT. Amino acid sequence: CASRSWGGGTEAFF.